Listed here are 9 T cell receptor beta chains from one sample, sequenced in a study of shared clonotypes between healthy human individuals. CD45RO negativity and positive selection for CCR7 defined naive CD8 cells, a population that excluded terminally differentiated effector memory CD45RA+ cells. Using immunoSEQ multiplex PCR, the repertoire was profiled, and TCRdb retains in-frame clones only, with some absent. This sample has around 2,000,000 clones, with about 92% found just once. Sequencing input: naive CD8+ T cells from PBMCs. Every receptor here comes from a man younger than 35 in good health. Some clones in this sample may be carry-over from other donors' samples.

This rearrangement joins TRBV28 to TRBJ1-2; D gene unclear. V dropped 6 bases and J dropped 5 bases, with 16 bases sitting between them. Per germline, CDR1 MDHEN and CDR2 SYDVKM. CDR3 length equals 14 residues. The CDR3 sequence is CASSPLGVWYGYTF. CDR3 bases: TGTGCCAGCAGCCCCCTGGGTGTGTGGTATGGCTACACCTTC.

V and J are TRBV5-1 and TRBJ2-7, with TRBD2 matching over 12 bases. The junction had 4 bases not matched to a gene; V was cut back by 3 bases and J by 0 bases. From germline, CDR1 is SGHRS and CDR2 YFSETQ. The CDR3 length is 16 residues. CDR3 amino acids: CASSSQLAGGSYEQYF. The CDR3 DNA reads TGCGCCAGCAGCTCCCAACTAGCGGGAGGCTCCTACGAGCAGTACTTC.

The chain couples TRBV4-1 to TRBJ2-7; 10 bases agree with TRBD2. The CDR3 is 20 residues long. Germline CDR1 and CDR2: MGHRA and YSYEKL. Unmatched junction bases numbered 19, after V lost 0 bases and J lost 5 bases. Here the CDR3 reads CASSQDSFLAGETQLNEQYF. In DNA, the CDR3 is TGCGCCAGCAGCCAAGATTCTTTCCTAGCGGGAGAAACTCAACTCAACGAGCAGTACTTC.

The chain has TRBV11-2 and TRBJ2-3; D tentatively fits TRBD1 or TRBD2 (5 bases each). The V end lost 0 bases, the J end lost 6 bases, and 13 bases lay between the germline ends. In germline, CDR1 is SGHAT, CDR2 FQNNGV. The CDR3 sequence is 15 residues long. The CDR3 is CASSLERGPGDTQYF. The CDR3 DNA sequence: TGTGCCAGCAGCTTAGAACGGGGCCCGGGGGATACGCAGTATTTT.

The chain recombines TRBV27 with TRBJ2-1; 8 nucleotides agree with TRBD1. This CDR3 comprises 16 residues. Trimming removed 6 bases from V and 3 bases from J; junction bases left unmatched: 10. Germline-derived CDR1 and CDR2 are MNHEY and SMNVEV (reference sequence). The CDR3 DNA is TGTGCCAGCAGCCTCCAGGGACAGGTAGACTACAATGAGCAGTTCTTC. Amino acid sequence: CASSLQGQVDYNEQFF.

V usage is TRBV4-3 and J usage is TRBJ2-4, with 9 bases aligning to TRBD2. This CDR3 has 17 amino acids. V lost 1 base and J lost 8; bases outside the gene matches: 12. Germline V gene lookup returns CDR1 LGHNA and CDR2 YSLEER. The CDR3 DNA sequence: TGCGCCAGCAGCCAAGTAGCGGGAGAGGTTGGTTGGGACATTCAGTACTTC. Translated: CASSQVAGEVGWDIQYF.

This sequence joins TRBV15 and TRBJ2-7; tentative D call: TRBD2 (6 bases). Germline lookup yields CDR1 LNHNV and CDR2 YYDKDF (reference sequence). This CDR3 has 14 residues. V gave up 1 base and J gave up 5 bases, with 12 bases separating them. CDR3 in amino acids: CATSRGGGRDEQYF. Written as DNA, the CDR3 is TGTGCCACCAGCAGAGGAGGAGGGCGGGACGAGCAGTACTTC.

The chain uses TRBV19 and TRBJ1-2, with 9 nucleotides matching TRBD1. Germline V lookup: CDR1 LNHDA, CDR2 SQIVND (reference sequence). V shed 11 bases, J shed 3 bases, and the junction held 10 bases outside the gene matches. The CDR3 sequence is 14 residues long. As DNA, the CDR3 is TGTGCCTCAAACGGACAGGGGCTTTACTATGGCTACACCTTC. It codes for CASNGQGLYYGYTF. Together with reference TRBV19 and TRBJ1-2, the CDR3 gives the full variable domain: DGGITQSPKYLFRKEGQNVTLSCEQNLNHDAMYWYRQDPGQGLRLIYYSQIVNDFQKGDIAEGYSVSREKKESFPLTVTSAQKNPTAFYLCASNGQGLYYGYTFGSGTRLTVV.

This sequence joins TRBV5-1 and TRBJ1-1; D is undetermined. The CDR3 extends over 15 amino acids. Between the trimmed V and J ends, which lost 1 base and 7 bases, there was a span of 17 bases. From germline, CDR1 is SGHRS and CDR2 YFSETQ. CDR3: CASSLSGESLYEAFF. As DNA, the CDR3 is TGCGCCAGCAGCTTGTCCGGTGAGAGTTTATATGAAGCTTTCTTT.